The 13 T cell receptor beta chains presented below share a single source sample, sequenced in a study of cytomegalovirus exposure and HLA in healthy donors. Clones were sequenced by immunoSEQ multiplex PCR, and TCRdb holds only the in-frame ones, with some missing. Here the sample spans 100,000 to 150,000 clones, 89% being singletons. Sample: PBMCs. These receptors were obtained from a woman between 18 and 30 years old in good health and CMV-seronegative.

CDR3 protein: CASSLEGAGSPLHF. In DNA, the CDR3 is TGTGCCAGCAGCTTGGAGGGGGCGGGTTCACCCCTCCACTTT. The rearrangement uses TRBV7-9 and TRBJ1-6; 7 bases line up with TRBD1. The germline CDR1 and CDR2 sequences are SEHNR and FQNEAQ (reference sequence). This CDR3 spans 14 amino acids. The junction had 5 bases not matched to a gene; V was cut back by 3 bases and J by 9 bases. The full variable domain, completed using reference TRBV7-9 and TRBJ1-6, is DTGVSQNPRHKITKRGQNVTFRCDPISEHNRLYWYRQTLGQGPEFLTYFQNEAQLEKSRLLSDRFSAERPKGSFSTLEIQRTEQGDSAMYLCASSLEGAGSPLHFGNGTRLTVT.

The rearrangement joins TRBV5-1 to TRBJ2-1, with TRBD2 matching 9 bases. There are 15 residues in the CDR3. The J segment lost 2 bases and the V segment lost 7 bases, leaving 7 bases of the junction unmatched. The germline CDR1 and CDR2 sequences are SGHRS and YFSETQ. In nucleotides, the CDR3 is TGCGCCAGCCAAGGTAGACTAGCGGCCTACAATGAGCAGTTCTTC. As protein: CASQGRLAAYNEQFF.

The gene calls are TRBV7-2 and TRBJ2-5; D remains ambiguous. The CDR3 has 13 amino acids. Looked up from germline, CDR1 is SGHTA and CDR2 is FQGNSA. The germline V and J ends were trimmed by 2 bases and 5 bases, with 9 bases remaining between them. The CDR3 protein is CASSLSFRETQYF. The CDR3 nucleotides are TGTGCCAGCAGCTTATCATTTCGGGAGACCCAGTACTTC.

The chain is built from TRBV15 and TRBJ2-3; 9 bases match TRBD1. The CDR3 length is 15 residues. Trimming cost V 1 base and J 2 bases; bases outside gene matches: 1. CDR1 and CDR2 (germline): LNHNV, YYDKDF (reference sequence). CDR3 region: CATSRGDRVTDTQYF. The DNA of the CDR3 is TGTGCCACCAGCAGAGGGGACAGGGTCACAGATACGCAGTATTTT.

This clone was seen a single time. The chain combines TRBV28 with TRBJ2-1, with D maybe TRBD1 (6 bases). The ends were cut back, 1 base at V and 7 bases at J, with 8 bases in the middle. The CDR3 totals 13 residues. CDR1 and CDR2 from the germline V gene are MDHEN and SYDVKM. The CDR3 sequence is CASSLSGVNEQFF. In DNA, the CDR3 is TGTGCCAGCAGTTTATCAGGGGTTAATGAGCAGTTCTTC. Together with reference TRBV28 and TRBJ2-1, the CDR3 gives the full variable domain: DVKVTQSSRYLVKRTGEKVFLECVQDMDHENMFWYRQDPGLGLRLIYFSYDVKMKEKGDIPEGYSVSREKKERFSLILESASTNQTSMYLCASSLSGVNEQFFGPGTRLTVL.

The rearrangement joins TRBV4-2 to TRBJ2-5; D is perhaps TRBD2 (6 bases). The ends were cut back, 2 bases at V and 3 bases at J, with 16 bases in the middle. CDR1 is LGHNA and CDR2 is YNFKEQ in the germline V gene. This CDR3 is built from 16 residues. CDR3 region: CASSQKRAVGKETQYF. In DNA form, the CDR3 reads TGTGCCAGCAGCCAAAAGCGGGCCGTAGGAAAAGAGACCCAGTACTTC.

The chain has TRBV7-9 and TRBJ1-5; weak D call: TRBD1 (5 bases). Germline CDR1 and CDR2: SEHNR and FQNEAQ (reference sequence). The CDR3 is made up of 15 amino acids. V was trimmed by 5 bases and J by 5 bases, leaving 16 bases between them. As DNA, the CDR3 is TGTGCCAGCAGCCGTACAGGTACAAGGGATCAGCCCCAGCATTTT. This translates into CASSRTGTRDQPQHF. Variable domain in full (rest from reference TRBV7-9 and TRBJ1-5): DTGVSQNPRHKITKRGQNVTFRCDPISEHNRLYWYRQTLGQGPEFLTYFQNEAQLEKSRLLSDRFSAERPKGSFSTLEIQRTEQGDSAMYLCASSRTGTRDQPQHFGDGTRLSIL.

This chain uses TRBV6-1 with TRBJ2-7; 11 bases line up with TRBD1. The CDR3 length is 15 residues. The germline V gene encodes CDR1 MNHNS and CDR2 SASEGT. J was trimmed by 5 bases and V by 6 bases; bases with no gene match: 9. The CDR3 reads CASSSPGQGVHEQYF. CDR3 DNA: TGTGCCAGCAGCTCACCGGGACAGGGGGTTCACGAGCAGTACTTC.

CDR3 sequence (DNA): TGTGCCAGCAGTTACTCGACAGTCCAATACAATGAGCAGTTCTTC. Protein: CASSYSTVQYNEQFF. V gene TRBV6-5 combines with J gene TRBJ2-1; perhaps TRBD1 as D (5 bases). CDR3 length: 15 residues. The V gene lost 0 bases and the J gene lost 4 bases, with 10 bases spanning the gap. Per the germline V gene, CDR1 is MNHEY and CDR2 is SVGAGI.

The rearrangement links TRBV18 to TRBJ1-1; D gene uncertain. V dropped 6 bases and J dropped 8 bases, with 16 bases sitting between them. This CDR3 has 13 amino acids. The germline V gene has CDR1 KGHSH and CDR2 LQKENI. Written as DNA, the CDR3 is TGTGCCAGCTCCCAAGGACTGTTACCCGAAGCTTTCTTT. As protein: CASSQGLLPEAFF.

This clone was found once. This sequence joins TRBV29-1 and TRBJ2-1; 7 bases fit TRBD1. The trim removed 7 bases at V and 0 bases at J, leaving 6 bases unmatched. This CDR3 is 14 amino acids long. Germline CDR1 and CDR2: SQVTM and ANQGSEA. For the CDR3, the DNA is TGCAGCGCCCCCCGGGACAGCTCCTACAATGAGCAGTTCTTC. Amino acid sequence: CSAPRDSSYNEQFF.

This chain links TRBV6-4 with TRBJ2-1; 7 bases match TRBD2. CDR3 length equals 17 residues. Germline V gene sequence: CDR1 MRHNA, CDR2 SNTAGT. V gave up 6 bases and J gave up 0 bases; unmatched junction bases: 11. The CDR3 DNA is TGTGCCAGCAGCCCCAGGGAGGGCTTGAGCTCCTACAATGAGCAGTTCTTC. Its protein product is CASSPREGLSSYNEQFF.

The rearrangement links TRBV7-8 to TRBJ1-1, with D perhaps matching TRBD1 (6 bases). This CDR3 comprises 15 residues. The germline gives CDR1 SGHVS, CDR2 FQNEAQ. V lost 3 bases, J lost 1 base, and 12 bases lay in between. CDR3 amino acids: CASSFTTGENTEAFF. DNA for the CDR3: TGTGCCAGCAGCTTCACGACAGGTGAGAACACTGAAGCTTTCTTT.